What follows are 8 T cell receptor beta chains derived from one specimen sequenced in a study of T cells in Graves' hyperthyroidism and ophthalmopathy. Amplification of TCR beta CDR3 regions used RNA as the template. The HTBI primer set drove a first-round RT-PCR of the TCR CDR3. TCRdb passed the multiplex PCR reads through MiXCR, listing each CDR3 protein once. The sample shows hundreds of thousands of distinct CDR3 sequences, about 15% of them seen only once. Sample: blood. These receptors were obtained from a woman under 40 with Graves' hyperthyroidism that later progressed to Graves' ophthalmopathy.

The genes are TRBV3-1 and TRBJ2-5, with 10 nucleotides matching TRBD1. CDR3 length: 18 residues. The V gene's germline CDR1 is LGHDT and CDR2 YNNKEL (reference sequence). V trimming: 4 bases; J trimming: 3 bases; junction bases outside the gene matches: 14. CDR3 bases: TGTGCCAGCAGCCCCGAAATTAGCCCTGGGACAGGGGAAGAGACCCAGTACTTC. It is translated as CASSPEISPGTGEETQYF.

The rearrangement joins TRBV7-9 to TRBJ2-2; TRBD2 agrees at 9 bases. The CDR3 has 15 amino acids. The germline gives CDR1 SEHNR, CDR2 FQNEAQ (reference sequence). Trimming took 4 bases from V and 4 from J; bases not matched to a gene: 4. The CDR3 loop reads CASSSGTSLTGELFF. CDR3 DNA sequence: TGTGCCAGCAGCTCGGGGACTAGCCTCACCGGGGAGCTGTTTTTT. The complete variable domain, with remaining parts taken from reference TRBV7-9 and TRBJ2-2, reads DTGVSQNPRHKITKRGQNVTFRCDPISEHNRLYWYRQTLGQGPEFLTYFQNEAQLEKSRLLSDRFSAERPKGSFSTLEIQRTEQGDSAMYLCASSSGTSLTGELFFGEGSRLTVL.

The chain combines TRBV19 with TRBJ2-2; D remains ambiguous. Trimming removed 3 bases from V and 5 bases from J, with 10 bases in between. Germline CDR1 is LNHDA and CDR2 is SQIVND (reference sequence). The CDR3 length is 14 residues. The CDR3 DNA sequence: TGTGCCAGTAGTATCCTACACCAAACCGGGGAGCTGTTTTTT. Protein product: CASSILHQTGELFF.

This clonotype was seen ten or more times. This chain uses TRBV20-1 with TRBJ2-5; 11 nucleotides line up with TRBD2. This CDR3 has 16 amino acids. CDR1 is DFQATT, CDR2 SNEGSKA, per germline (reference sequence). With V trimmed by 5 bases and J by 5 bases, 13 bases remained unmatched. Here the CDR3 reads CSAPGTSGNPGETQYF. The CDR3 DNA reads TGCAGTGCTCCTGGGACTAGCGGCAACCCGGGGGAGACCCAGTACTTC.

The rearrangement links TRBV12-3 or TRBV12-4 to TRBJ2-4, with no clear D. This CDR3 comprises 14 residues. V dropped 5 bases and J dropped 7 bases, with 15 bases sitting between them. This CDR3 reads CASSRTGPVNIQYF. The DNA for the CDR3 is TGTGCCAGCAGTAGGACCGGTCCGGTGAACATTCAGTACTTC.

At least ten counts were recorded for this clonotype. The chain employs TRBV6-1 and TRBJ2-2; 8 bases line up with TRBD1. J lost 2 bases, V lost 7 bases, and 6 bases had no gene match. CDR1 MNHNS and CDR2 SASEGT come from the germline V gene. The CDR3 has 15 residues. CDR3 coding DNA: TGTGCCAGCACCGACAGGGGAGGCAACACCGGGGAGCTGTTTTTT. It translates to CASTDRGGNTGELFF.

This clonotype showed up many times. V usage is TRBV27 and J usage is TRBJ2-3; D unresolved. V shed 6 bases and J shed 0 bases, with 7 bases lying between them. The CDR3 sequence is 13 residues long. CDR1 and CDR2 from the germline V gene are MNHEY and SMNVEV (reference sequence). CDR3 nucleotide sequence: TGTGCCAGCAGACCTACTAGCACAGATACGCAGTATTTT. Encoded protein: CASRPTSTDTQYF.

This clonotype was seen ten or more times. The chain has TRBV12-3 or TRBV12-4 and TRBJ2-2, with 8 bases that match TRBD1. The CDR3 sequence is 15 residues long. Trimming took 5 bases from V and 4 from J; bases not matched to a gene: 6. The CDR3 region has the DNA TGTGCCAGCAGTAGCAGGGGGCGCGGCACCGGGGAGCTGTTTTTT. It specifies CASSSRGRGTGELFF.